Below are 19 T cell receptor beta chains sequenced from a single sample in a study of molecular identifiers for immune sequencing clone quantification. MiXCR, run by TCRdb on the PCR reads, gives a single entry per CDR3 protein. The top ten hold more than 0.85% of the sample, which has 88,000 or so distinct CDR3 sequences, roughly 21% seen once. Sequencing input: naive CD8+ T cells from blood, with Jurkat cell RNA spiked in. Indicated subset: FACS-sorted CD8+CD4-CCR7+CD45RA+ naive T cells. The receptors were sampled from a human donor in good health. Some libraries in this study had Jurkat cell RNA spiked in.

This clonotype came up many times. The chain has TRBV4-3 and TRBJ2-7; 8 nucleotides align to TRBD1. Trimming at V came to 0 bases and at J to 3 bases, leaving 7 bases not matched to a gene. The CDR3 sequence is 16 residues long. Germline V lookup: CDR1 LGHNA, CDR2 YSLEER. This chain's CDR3 is CASSQDRGTGNYEQYF. As DNA, the CDR3 is TGCGCCAGCAGCCAAGATCGGGGGACAGGCAACTACGAGCAGTACTTC.

The chain recombines TRBV4-3 with TRBJ2-1; a possible D gene is TRBD2 (7 bases). The CDR3 extends over 16 amino acids. Germline V gene sequence: CDR1 LGHNA, CDR2 YSLEER. Deletions cut 0 bases from V and 2 bases from J, with 11 bases between. The CDR3 loop reads CASSQDRGGAYNEQFF. For the CDR3, the DNA is TGCGCCAGCAGCCAAGATAGGGGGGGGGCCTACAATGAGCAGTTCTTC.

This clonotype was counted at least ten times. This rearrangement joins TRBV29-1 to TRBJ2-3; possibly TRBD1 or TRBD2 for D (5 bases each). The CDR3 is 16 residues long. The V gene lost 6 bases and the J gene lost 0 bases, with 19 bases spanning the gap. The germline V gene encodes CDR1 SQVTM and CDR2 ANQGSEA. CDR3 in amino acids: CSVNGDPKTSTDTQYF. CDR3 nucleotide sequence: TGCAGCGTAAACGGGGACCCCAAAACTAGCACAGATACGCAGTATTTT.

This clonotype was picked up many times. The chain joins TRBV4-3 to TRBJ2-7; D may be TRBD1 (6 bases). The CDR3 consists of 14 residues. V was clipped by 4 bases and J by 4 bases, with 14 bases between them. Germline V gene data show CDR1 as LGHNA and CDR2 as YSLEER. CDR3 amino acids: CASSPDSNLYEQYF. CDR3 nucleotide sequence: TGCGCCAGCAGCCCGGACAGCAATCTTTACGAGCAGTACTTC.

The table lists this clonotype with many counts. The DNA is left out, because the CDR3 cannot be placed on it with certainty; the CDR3 is given as TCRdb lists it. The chain recombines TRBV21-1 with TRBJ2-4; whether TRBD2, the table's D call, matches the DNA was not checked. TRBV21-1 is recorded as a pseudogene. The CDR3 is 23 amino acids in total, end residues counted. CDR3 residues: CASSNHRGGFAGGSRVVKNIQYF.

This clonotype was found many times. The rearrangement joins TRBV9 to TRBJ1-1; the match to TRBD1 covers 9 bases. Germline V CDR1 and CDR2: SGDLS, YYNGEE. V shed 4 bases, J shed 3 bases, and the junction held 4 bases outside the gene matches. This CDR3 contains 14 residues. The CDR3 region is CASSRTGADTEAFF. CDR3 DNA: TGTGCCAGCAGCCGGACAGGGGCTGACACTGAAGCTTTCTTT. The full variable domain, its missing parts supplied by reference TRBV9 and TRBJ1-1, is DSGVTQTPKHLITATGQRVTLRCSPRSGDLSVYWYQQSLDQGLQFLIQYYNGEERAKGNILERFSAQQFPDLHSELNLSSLELGDSALYFCASSRTGADTEAFFGQGTRLTVV.

This clonotype has just a few counts. This may arise from a read error, as a much more abundant clone is one base away. The rearrangement links TRBV7-3 to TRBJ1-3; TRBD1 aligns across 7 bases. From germline, CDR1 is SGHTA and CDR2 FQGTGA. This CDR3 has 14 residues. Unmatched junction bases numbered 0, after V lost 3 bases and J lost 1 base. The DNA of the CDR3 is TGTGCCAGCAGCTTGACAGGGTCTGGAAACACCATATATTTT. Residues: CASSLTGSGNTIYF.

At least ten counts were recorded for this clonotype. The chain employs TRBV4-3 and TRBJ1-3; D possibly corresponds to TRBD1 (6 bases). Trimming took 0 bases from V and 2 from J, leaving 11 bases between them. This CDR3 is 16 amino acids long. The germline CDR1 and CDR2 sequences are LGHNA and YSLEER. This CDR3 is CASSQETNRAGNTIYF. In DNA form, the CDR3 reads TGCGCCAGCAGCCAAGAAACGAACAGGGCTGGAAACACCATATATTTT.

Concerning this clonotype: The CDR3 carries no conserved terminal phenylalanine or tryptophan, so it likely arises from a read error. This chain uses TRBV7-9 with TRBJ1-3; D might be TRBD1 (6 bases). This CDR3 region has 15 residues. V lost 5 bases, J lost 0 bases, and 11 bases lay in between. CDR1 is SEHNR and CDR2 is FQNEAQ in the germline V gene (reference sequence). The CDR3 DNA reads as TGTGCCAGCAGCGACAGGACCTACTCTGGAAACACCATATATTCT. It yields the protein CASSDRTYSGNTIYS.

The chain recombines TRBV5-4 with TRBJ1-2; no reliable D call. Trimming shortened V by 3 bases and J by 1 base, and 10 bases separated the two germline ends. CDR3 length: 14 amino acids. The germline V gene encodes CDR1 SGHNT and CDR2 YYREEE (reference sequence). This CDR3 is CASSSEQNNYGYTF. CDR3 nucleotides: TGTGCCAGCAGCTCGGAGCAGAATAACTATGGCTACACCTTC.

This clonotype came up many times. The chain is built from TRBV12-3 or TRBV12-4 and TRBJ1-1, with 7 bases that match TRBD1. This CDR3 is 14 amino acids long. The trim removed 4 bases at V and 2 bases at J, leaving 4 bases unmatched. This chain's CDR3 is CASSSTGDNTEAFF. CDR3 sequence (DNA): TGTGCCAGCAGTTCTACAGGGGATAACACTGAAGCTTTCTTT.

The table lists this clonotype with many counts. The gene calls are TRBV19 and TRBJ1-5; D gene uncertain. Trimming took 3 bases from V and 1 from J, leaving 16 bases between them. Germline CDR1 reads LNHDA; CDR2 reads SQIVND (reference sequence). The CDR3 runs 17 residues. DNA for the CDR3: TGTGCCAGTAGTATGGAGGCCAGGTTGGGGAGCAATCAGCCCCAGCATTTT. It is translated as CASSMEARLGSNQPQHF.

This clonotype was seen a few times. The rearrangement joins TRBV3-1 to TRBJ2-1; D possibly corresponds to TRBD1 (6 bases). CDR3 length: 16 amino acids. Germline CDR1 is LGHDT and CDR2 is YNNKEL (reference sequence). Trimming removed 1 base at V and 3 bases at J, with 13 bases between. In nucleotides, the CDR3 is TGTGCCAGCAGCCAAGTATCAGGGGCCCTCTACAATGAGCAGTTCTTC. Translating it yields CASSQVSGALYNEQFF.

This clonotype was seen a few times. Just one base apart from a much larger clone, this may be a read error. CDR3 residues: CAVSKPGGLNTQYF. In DNA form, the CDR3 reads TGTGCCGTCAGTAAGCCGGGGGGGCTGAATACGCAGTATTTT. The chain employs TRBV10-3 and TRBJ2-3; TRBD2 aligns across 8 bases. The CDR3 runs to 14 residues. Germline V gives CDR1 ENHRY, CDR2 SYGVKD.

This clonotype has only a few counts. The chain employs TRBV29-1 and TRBJ2-7; 7 bases fit TRBD2. The V and J ends lost 0 bases and 9 bases, in that order; junction bases with no gene match: 14. The germline V gene has CDR1 SQVTM and CDR2 ANQGSEA. The CDR3 is 15 amino acids. This chain's CDR3 is CSVEDWGRPGGAQYF. The CDR3 nucleotides are TGCAGCGTTGAAGATTGGGGCCGCCCGGGGGGTGCGCAGTACTTC.

In its sample, this clonotype was seen many times. The chain recombines TRBV20-1 with TRBJ2-7, with TRBD2 matching 16 bases. V was pared by 6 bases and J by 7 bases, with 9 bases of the junction left unmatched. This CDR3 has 15 amino acids. Germline CDR1 DFQATT, CDR2 SNEGSKA (reference sequence). The CDR3 nucleotides read TGCAGTGCAAAGGGACTAGCGGGGGGGTTTAGGGAGCAGTACTTC. Amino acid sequence: CSAKGLAGGFREQYF.

This clonotype was recorded many times. V is TRBV5-1 and J is TRBJ2-3; unclear D gene. The CDR3 loop spans 13 amino acids. V was cut by 4 bases and J by 4 bases, with 10 bases left in between. Germline-derived CDR1 and CDR2 are SGHRS and YFSETQ. The chain's CDR3 is CASSQGTADTQYF. DNA for the CDR3: TGCGCCAGCAGCCAAGGTACCGCAGATACGCAGTATTTT.

This clonotype was counted ten times or more. The chain has TRBV30 and TRBJ2-1; D is possibly TRBD1 (6 bases). The CDR3 runs 14 residues. Germline V gene data show CDR1 as GTSNPN and CDR2 as SVGIG (reference sequence). V lost 5 bases and J lost 0, with 11 bases in between. CDR3 in amino acids: CAWEQGSSYNEQFF. CDR3 sequence (DNA): TGTGCCTGGGAACAGGGCAGCTCCTACAATGAGCAGTTCTTC.

The chain is built from TRBV6-2 or TRBV6-3 and TRBJ2-7; D uncertain. The V gene's germline CDR1 is MNHEY and CDR2 SVGEGT. The CDR3 covers 13 residues. Trimming pared 6 bases from V and 7 bases from J, leaving 16 bases between. CDR3 region: CASSFLSVGEQYF. In DNA, the CDR3 is TGTGCCAGCAGCTTCCTTTCGGTTGGGGAGCAGTACTTC.